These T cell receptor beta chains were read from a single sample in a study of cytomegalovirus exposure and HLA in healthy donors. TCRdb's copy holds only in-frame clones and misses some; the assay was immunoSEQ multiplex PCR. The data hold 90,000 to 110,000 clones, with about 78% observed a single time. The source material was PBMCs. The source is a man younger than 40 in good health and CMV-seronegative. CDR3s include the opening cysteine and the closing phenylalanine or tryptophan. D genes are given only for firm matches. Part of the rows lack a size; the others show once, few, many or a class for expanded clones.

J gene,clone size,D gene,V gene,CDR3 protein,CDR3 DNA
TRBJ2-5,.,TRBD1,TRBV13,CASSLEWWRTGGSGTPETQYF,TGTGCCAGCAGCTTAGAGTGGTGGAGAACAGGGGGCTCTGGGACTCCAGAGACCCAGTACTTC
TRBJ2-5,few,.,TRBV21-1,CASSSGGAGQQETQYF,TGTGCCAGCAGCTCGGGGGGGGCAGGTCAACAAGAGACCCAGTACTTC
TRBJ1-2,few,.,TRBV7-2,CASSLDLWDTYGYTF,TGTGCCAGCAGCTTAGATTTGTGGGACACCTATGGCTACACCTTC
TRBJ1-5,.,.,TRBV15,CATSKKITGGNQPQHF,TGTGCCACCAGCAAAAAAATAACAGGAGGCAATCAGCCCCAGCATTTT
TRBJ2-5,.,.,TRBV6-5,CASSYSGVGQTQYF,TGTGCCAGCAGTTACTCAGGGGTGGGCCAGACCCAGTACTTC
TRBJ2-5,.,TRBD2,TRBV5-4,CASSLVLAGEETQYF,TGTGCCAGCAGCTTGGTACTAGCGGGAGAAGAGACCCAGTACTTC
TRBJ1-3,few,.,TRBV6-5,CASSFVGGSGNTIYF,TGTGCCAGCAGCTTTGTAGGGGGCTCTGGAAACACCATATATTTT
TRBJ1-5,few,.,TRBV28,CASVEYLDQPQHF,TGTGCCAGCGTGGAGTACCTGGATCAGCCCCAGCATTTT
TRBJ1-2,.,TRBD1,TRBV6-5,CASSQGVSGYTF,TGTGCCAGCAGCCAGGGGGTGTCTGGCTACACCTTC
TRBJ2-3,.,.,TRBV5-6,CASSLGVIGDTDTQYF,TGTGCCAGCAGCTTGGGGGTTATAGGGGACACAGATACGCAGTATTTT
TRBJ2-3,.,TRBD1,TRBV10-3,CAIRLTGEYTDTQYF,TGTGCCATCAGACTGACAGGGGAGTACACAGATACGCAGTATTTT
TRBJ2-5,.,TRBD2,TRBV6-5,CASSYGGVIGETQYF,TGTGCCAGCAGTTACGGGGGGGTAATCGGAGAGACCCAGTACTTC
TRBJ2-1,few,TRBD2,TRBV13,CASLRTSGSPSSYNEQFF,TGTGCCAGCCTGAGGACTAGCGGGAGCCCCAGCTCCTACAATGAGCAGTTCTTC
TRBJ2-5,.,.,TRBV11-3,CASSFGEGETQYF,.
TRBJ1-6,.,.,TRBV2,CASRERRTVISSPLHF,TGTGCCAGCAGGGAAAGACGGACAGTTATAAGTTCACCCCTCCACTTT
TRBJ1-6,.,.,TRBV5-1,CASSPGTFGDSPLHF,TGCGCCAGCAGCCCCGGGACATTTGGGGATTCACCCCTCCACTTT
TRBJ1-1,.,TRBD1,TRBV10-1,CASSPQGALGTEAFF,TGCGCCAGCAGTCCACAGGGGGCTTTAGGCACTGAAGCTTTCTTT
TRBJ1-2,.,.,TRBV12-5,CASLVRLGPGYTF,TGTGCTAGCCTCGTAAGGCTGGGGCCTGGCTACACCTTC
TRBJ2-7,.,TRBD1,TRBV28,CASSLIGQPGTGLRQYF,TGTGCCAGCAGTTTAATCGGACAGCCCGGGACAGGCCTTAGGCAGTACTTC
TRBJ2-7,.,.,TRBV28,CASSEDSVSYEQYF,TGTGCCAGCAGCGAAGACAGTGTGTCCTACGAGCAGTACTTC
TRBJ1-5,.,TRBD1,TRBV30,CAWSVRGRQPQHF,TGTGCCTGGAGTGTAAGGGGGCGTCAGCCCCAGCATTTT
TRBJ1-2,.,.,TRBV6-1,CATSRANYGYTF,TGTGCCACCTCGAGAGCTAACTATGGCTACACCTTC
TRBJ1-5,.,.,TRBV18,CASSPHSNQPQHF,TGTGCCAGCTCACCCCATAGCAATCAGCCCCAGCATTTT
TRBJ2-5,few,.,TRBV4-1,CASSQQGASAQETQYF,TGCGCCAGCAGCCAACAAGGGGCTAGCGCGCAAGAGACCCAGTACTTC
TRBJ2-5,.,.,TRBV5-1,CASSLAGSSAKETQYF,TGCGCCAGCAGCTTGGCGGGGTCAAGCGCAAAAGAGACCCAGTACTTC
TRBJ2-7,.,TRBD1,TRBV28,CASSLSLAGGSYEQYF,TGTGCCAGCAGTTTGAGCCTGGCAGGGGGTTCCTACGAGCAGTACTTC
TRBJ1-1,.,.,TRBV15,CATSRENRRGEAFF,TGTGCCACCAGCAGAGAAAACAGGAGGGGTGAAGCTTTCTTT
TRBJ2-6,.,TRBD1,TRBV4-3,CASSRGQSSGANVLTF,TGCGCCAGCAGCAGGGGACAGAGCTCTGGGGCCAACGTCCTGACTTTC
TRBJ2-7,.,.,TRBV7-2,CASTKDILTYEQYF,TGTGCCAGCACTAAGGACATCCTGACCTACGAGCAGTACTTC
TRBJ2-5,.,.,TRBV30,CAWSGGLQETQYF,TGTGCCTGGAGTGGAGGACTTCAAGAGACCCAGTACTTC
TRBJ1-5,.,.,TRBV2,CASTSLGGGDQPQHF,TGTGCCAGCACCTCTCTCGGGGGTGGCGATCAGCCCCAGCATTTT
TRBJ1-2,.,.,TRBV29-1,CSVESRKYDYGYTF,TGCAGCGTTGAGTCGCGGAAGTACGACTATGGCTACACCTTC
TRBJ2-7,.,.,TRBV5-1,CASSLAGDEQYF,TGCGCCAGCAGCTTGGCCGGTGACGAGCAGTACTTC
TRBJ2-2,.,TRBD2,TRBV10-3,CAISGGGDTGELFF,TGTGCCATCAGTGGCGGGGGTGACACCGGGGAGCTGTTTTTT
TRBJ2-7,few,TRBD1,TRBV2,CASSERDRVSEQYF,TGTGCCAGCAGTGAAAGGGACAGGGTTTCCGAGCAGTACTTC
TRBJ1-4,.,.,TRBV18,CASSPARGGSPTNEKLFF,TGTGCCAGCTCACCCGCACGGGGAGGGAGTCCGACTAATGAAAAACTGTTTTTT
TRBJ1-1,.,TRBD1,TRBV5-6,CASSLTRDRGFAEAFF,TGTGCCAGCAGCCTAACCCGGGACAGGGGGTTCGCTGAAGCTTTCTTT
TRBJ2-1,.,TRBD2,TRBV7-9,CASRLGRGAYNEQFF,TGTGCCAGCAGGTTGGGGCGGGGGGCCTACAATGAGCAGTTCTTC
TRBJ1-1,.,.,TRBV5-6,CASSLRQVNTEAFF,TGTGCCAGCAGCTTAAGACAGGTGAACACTGAAGCTTTCTTT
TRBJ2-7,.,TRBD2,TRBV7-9,CASSLGTSVPNKLTYEQYF,TGTGCCAGCAGCTTAGGGACTAGCGTGCCTAACAAATTAACCTACGAGCAGTACTTC
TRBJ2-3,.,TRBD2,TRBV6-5,CASAQGGTQYF,TGTGCCAGCGCCCAGGGAGGGACGCAGTATTTT
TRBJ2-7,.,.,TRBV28,CETAGLVSYEQYF,TGTGAAACAGCAGGCCTCGTCTCCTACGAGCAGTACTTC